This T cell receptor beta chain appears in the sequencing data of a study of T cells in tuberculosis (dated by TCRdb to the late 2010s). Background for the entire study: To characterize T cells specific for the mycobacterial lipid antigen glucose monomycolate (GMM), the study used CD1B tetramers together with high-throughput TCR immunosequencing. In a South African clinical cohort, IGRA-negative adolescents, IGRA-positive adolescents with latent tuberculosis and adults with active tuberculosis were compared, with 10 to 11 people in each group. Overall study outcomes, separate from this receptor: With the diverse GMM-specific repertoire as input, a classifier achieved under 90% accuracy (AUROC around 0.88), whereas GEM motif frequencies as input gave 55% to 75% accuracy. Smaller mean NN-distances to GMM-specific TCRs were observed in active tuberculosis TCR-alpha repertoires than in IGRA-negative controls, suggesting clonal expansion of GMM-specific TCRs. Clinical samples were selected based on the availability of cryopreserved specimens, with adults included as active tuberculosis cases and adolescents included as controls. Smaller NN-distances were partly driven by shorter CDR3-alpha lengths in active tuberculosis patients, and statistical significance was not reached for the TCR-beta difference.

Notes on this clone: Its recognized antigen is unknown. The record has no base qualities; no much larger clone is one base away.

At study entry, a tuberculin skin test and the QuantiFERON-TB GOLD In-Tube IGRA were used to screen adolescents for latent tuberculosis infection. Immunosequencing was performed on unsorted cryopreserved PBMC, with 110,000 or so T cells per clinical donor covered on average. Eleven high schools in the Worcester region of the Western Cape, South Africa, served as enrollment sites for adolescents aged 12 to 18 years. Some 10 M. tuberculosis-infected and around ten uninfected adolescents were selected with matching for age and sex. PBMC from adolescents were isolated by density centrifugation from freshly drawn heparinized blood and then cryopreserved. The immunoSEQ multiplex PCR assay was used to generate TCR libraries, with TCR-beta and/or TCR-alpha/delta assays applied to each sample. The amplified TCR libraries were sequenced on the Illumina high-throughput platform. As for the authors' bioinformatics: Clustering and dimensionality reduction were performed using pairwise TCRdist distances among GMM-specific receptors from ex vivo sorted or in vitro expanded T cells. The score assigned to each clinical repertoire was mean NN-distance, meaning the average TCRdist to the nearest 10% of tetramer-positive reference sequences. GEM TCR motif frequency was calculated as the fraction of unique TCRs that matched known GEM sequences in V/J usage and CDR3 length. Active tuberculosis was classified by linear discriminant analysis with leave-one-out cross-validation, implemented in scikit-learn. The source is immuneACCESS, and TCRdb retained only in-frame sequences with V and J called. Part of the clones is not carried over; for the studies checked, unresolved V genes explain less than half of this, and the remainder is unexplained. V, J and clone size were drawn from that table, and D and trimming were deduced from the DNA. The sample includes some 31,000 clones, with over 95% observed a single time. Clones ranked in the top ten supply over 2% of the sample.

Sequencing was carried out using PBMCs. This TCR derives from a donor aged 10 to 29 with latent tuberculosis or without tuberculosis infection.

CDR3 sequence: CAGSRGVGETQYF. The DNA sequence is as follows: TGTGCCGGGAGCCGGGGAGTCGGGGAGACCCAGTACTTC. The rearrangement combines TRBV2 with TRBJ2-5, with TRBD2 perhaps the D gene, on 5 matching bases. The CDR3 starts with the cysteine, ends with the phenylalanine, and has 13 residues. Only the CDR3 part of the read is kept: 39 bases, read in frame from the first base. As encoded in the germline V gene, CDR1 is SNHLY while CDR2 is FYNNEI. V loses 11 bases of germline sequence and J loses 5 bases, and the interval between the two ends is 18 bases.